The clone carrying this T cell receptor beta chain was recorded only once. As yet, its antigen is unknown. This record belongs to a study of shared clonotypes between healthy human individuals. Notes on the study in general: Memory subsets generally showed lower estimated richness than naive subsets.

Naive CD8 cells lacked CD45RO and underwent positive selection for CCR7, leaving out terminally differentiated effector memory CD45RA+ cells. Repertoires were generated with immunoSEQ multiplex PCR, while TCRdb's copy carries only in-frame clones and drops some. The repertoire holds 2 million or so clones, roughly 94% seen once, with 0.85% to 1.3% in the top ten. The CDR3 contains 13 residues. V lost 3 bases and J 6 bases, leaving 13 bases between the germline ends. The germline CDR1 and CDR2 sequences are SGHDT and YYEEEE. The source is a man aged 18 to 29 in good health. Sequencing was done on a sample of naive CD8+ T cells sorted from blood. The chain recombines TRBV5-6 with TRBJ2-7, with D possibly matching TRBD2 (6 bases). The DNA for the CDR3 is TGTGCCAGCAGCTCCGGGACTTGGTTCGAGCAGTACTTC. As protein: CASSSGTWFEQYF.